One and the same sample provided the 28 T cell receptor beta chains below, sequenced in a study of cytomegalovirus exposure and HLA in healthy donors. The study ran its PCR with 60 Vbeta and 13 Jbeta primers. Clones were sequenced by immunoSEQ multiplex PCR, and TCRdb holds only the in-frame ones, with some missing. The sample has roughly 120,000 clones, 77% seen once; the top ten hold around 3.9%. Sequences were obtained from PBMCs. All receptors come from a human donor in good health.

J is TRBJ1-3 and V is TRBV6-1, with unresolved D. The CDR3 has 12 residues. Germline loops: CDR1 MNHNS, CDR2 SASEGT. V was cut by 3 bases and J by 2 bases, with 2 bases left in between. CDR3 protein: CASSDTGNTIYF. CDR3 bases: TGTGCCAGCAGTGATACTGGAAACACCATATATTTT.

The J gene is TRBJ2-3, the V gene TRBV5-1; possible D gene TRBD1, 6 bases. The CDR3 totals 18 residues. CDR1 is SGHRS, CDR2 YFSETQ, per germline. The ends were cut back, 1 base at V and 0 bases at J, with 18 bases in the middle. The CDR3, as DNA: TGCGCCAGCAGCTTGTACGTGGGGGCCCCCTCTAGCACAGATACGCAGTATTTT. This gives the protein CASSLYVGAPSSTDTQYF.

CDR3 sequence: CASSLFGGASTYF. The CDR3 coding sequence is TGTGCCAGCAGTTTATTTGGCGGGGCCTCGACTTACTTC. The genes are TRBV28 and TRBJ2-4, with a possible D match to TRBD2 (6 bases). V was cut by 1 base and J by 16 bases, with 17 bases left in between. CDR3 size: 13 residues. Germline CDR1 is MDHEN and CDR2 is SYDVKM.

CDR3 nucleotides: TGTGCCAGCAGTTCTCCCGGGGACAGGAGAACGAACACCGGGGAGCTGTTTTTT. Its translation: CASSSPGDRRTNTGELFF. The chain couples TRBV28 to TRBJ2-2; TRBD1 aligns across 8 bases. There are 18 residues in the CDR3. V was pared by 4 bases and J by 0 bases, with 10 bases of the junction left unmatched. Germline V gene data show CDR1 as MDHEN and CDR2 as SYDVKM.

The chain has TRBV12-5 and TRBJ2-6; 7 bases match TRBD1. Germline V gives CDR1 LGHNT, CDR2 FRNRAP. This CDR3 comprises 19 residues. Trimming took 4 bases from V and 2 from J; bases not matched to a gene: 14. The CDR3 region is CASGSSPGTGATGANVLTF. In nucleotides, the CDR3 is TGTGCTAGTGGTTCCTCCCCGGGAACAGGGGCGACTGGGGCCAACGTCCTGACTTTC.

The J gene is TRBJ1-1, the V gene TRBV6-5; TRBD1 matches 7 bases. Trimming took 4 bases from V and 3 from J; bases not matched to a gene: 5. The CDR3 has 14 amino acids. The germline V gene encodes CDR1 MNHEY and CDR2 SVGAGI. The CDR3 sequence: CASSLDRRDTEAFF. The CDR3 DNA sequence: TGTGCCAGCAGTTTGGACAGGCGGGACACTGAAGCTTTCTTT.

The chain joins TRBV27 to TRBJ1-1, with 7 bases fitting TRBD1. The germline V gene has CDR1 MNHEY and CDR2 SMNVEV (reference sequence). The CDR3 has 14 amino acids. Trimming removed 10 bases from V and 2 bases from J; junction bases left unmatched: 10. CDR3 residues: CATRGTGSNTEAFF. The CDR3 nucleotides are TGTGCCACCAGGGGGACCGGGAGTAACACTGAAGCTTTCTTT.

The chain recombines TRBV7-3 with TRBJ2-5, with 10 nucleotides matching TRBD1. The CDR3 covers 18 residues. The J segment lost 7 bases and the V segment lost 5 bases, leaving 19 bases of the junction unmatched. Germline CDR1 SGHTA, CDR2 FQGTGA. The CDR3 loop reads CASSLGGTDRGPGATQYF. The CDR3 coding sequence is TGTGCCAGCAGCCTCGGGGGGACTGACAGGGGGCCAGGGGCGACCCAGTACTTC.

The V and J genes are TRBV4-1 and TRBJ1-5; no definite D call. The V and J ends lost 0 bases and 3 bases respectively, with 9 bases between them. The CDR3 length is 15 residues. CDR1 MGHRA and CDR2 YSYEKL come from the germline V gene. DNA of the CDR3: TGCGCCAGCAGCCAAGATAGCCAGCTCAATCAGCCCCAGCATTTT. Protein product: CASSQDSQLNQPQHF.

The CDR3 here is CASSLARGGAHEKLFF. In DNA form, the CDR3 reads TGTGCCAGCAGCTTAGCGAGGGGCGGGGCTCATGAAAAACTGTTTTTT. V gene TRBV7-8 combines with J gene TRBJ1-4; TRBD1 might be the D (5 bases). This CDR3 contains 16 residues. V was cut by 0 bases and J by 6 bases, with 14 bases left in between. Germline loops: CDR1 SGHVS, CDR2 FQNEAQ.

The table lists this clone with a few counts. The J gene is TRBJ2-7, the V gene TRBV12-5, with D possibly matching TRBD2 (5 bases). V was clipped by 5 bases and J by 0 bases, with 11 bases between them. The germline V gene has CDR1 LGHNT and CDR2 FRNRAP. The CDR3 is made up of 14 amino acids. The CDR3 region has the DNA TGTGCTAGTGGTCGGACTGCGAGCTCCTACGAGCAGTACTTC. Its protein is CASGRTASSYEQYF.

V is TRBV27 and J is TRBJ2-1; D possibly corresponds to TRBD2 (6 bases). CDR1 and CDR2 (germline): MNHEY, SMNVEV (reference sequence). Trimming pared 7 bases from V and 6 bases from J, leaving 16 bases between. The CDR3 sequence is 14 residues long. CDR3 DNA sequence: TGTGCCAGCACCGTTGGGGGGTCCATCAATGAGCAGTTCTTC. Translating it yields CASTVGGSINEQFF.

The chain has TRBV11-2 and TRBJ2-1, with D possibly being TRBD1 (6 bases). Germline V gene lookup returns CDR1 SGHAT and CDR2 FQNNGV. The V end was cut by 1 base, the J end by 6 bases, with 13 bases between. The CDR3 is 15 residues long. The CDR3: CASSLAGSGANEQFF. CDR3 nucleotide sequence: TGTGCCAGCAGCTTAGCCGGTTCAGGGGCCAATGAGCAGTTCTTC. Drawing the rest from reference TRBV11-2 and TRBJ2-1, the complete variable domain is EAGVAQSPRYKIIEKRQSVAFWCNPISGHATLYWYQQILGQGPKLLIQFQNNGVVDDSQLPKDRFSAERLKGVDSTLKIQPAKLEDSAVYLCASSLAGSGANEQFFGPGTRLTVL.

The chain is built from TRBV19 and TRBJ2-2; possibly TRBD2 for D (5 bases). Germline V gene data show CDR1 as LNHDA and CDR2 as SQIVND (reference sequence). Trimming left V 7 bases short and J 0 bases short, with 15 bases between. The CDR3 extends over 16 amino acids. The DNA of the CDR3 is TGTGCCAGTACGTTAGCGATCTTCGCGAACACCGGGGAGCTGTTTTTT. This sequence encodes CASTLAIFANTGELFF.

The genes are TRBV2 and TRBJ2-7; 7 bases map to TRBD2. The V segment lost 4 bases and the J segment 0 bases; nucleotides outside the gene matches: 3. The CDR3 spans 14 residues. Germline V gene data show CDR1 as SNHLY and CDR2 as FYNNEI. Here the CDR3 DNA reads TGTGCCAGCAGTGGGCCTAGCGGCTCCTACGAGCAGTACTTC. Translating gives CASSGPSGSYEQYF.

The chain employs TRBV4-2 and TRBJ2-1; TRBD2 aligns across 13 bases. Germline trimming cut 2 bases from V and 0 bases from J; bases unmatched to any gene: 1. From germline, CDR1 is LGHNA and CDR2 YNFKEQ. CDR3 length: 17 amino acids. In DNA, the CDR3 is TGTGCCAGCAGCCAACGGACTAGCGGGAGCTCCTACAATGAGCAGTTCTTC. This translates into CASSQRTSGSSYNEQFF.

This CDR3 is CASSVLSAGGRTDTQYF. The DNA of the CDR3 is TGTGCCAGCAGCGTACTCTCGGCGGGAGGGCGAACAGATACGCAGTATTTT. The V gene is TRBV9, the J gene TRBJ2-3; 9 bases agree with TRBD2. The CDR3 runs 17 residues. Germline-derived CDR1 and CDR2 are SGDLS and YYNGEE. After removal of 1 base from V and 3 bases from J, the junction contained 9 bases not matched to a gene.

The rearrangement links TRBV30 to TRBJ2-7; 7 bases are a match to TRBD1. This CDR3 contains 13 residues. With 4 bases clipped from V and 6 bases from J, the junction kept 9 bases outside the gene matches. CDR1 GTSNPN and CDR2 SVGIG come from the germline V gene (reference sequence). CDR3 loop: CAWKQGPPCEQYF. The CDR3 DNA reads TGTGCCTGGAAACAGGGGCCGCCTTGCGAGCAGTACTTC.

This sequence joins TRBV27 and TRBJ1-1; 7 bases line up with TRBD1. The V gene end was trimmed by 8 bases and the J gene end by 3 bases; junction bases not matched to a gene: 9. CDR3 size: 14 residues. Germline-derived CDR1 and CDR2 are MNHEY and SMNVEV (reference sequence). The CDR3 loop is CASAETGWDTEAFF. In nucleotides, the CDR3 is TGTGCCAGCGCGGAGACAGGGTGGGACACTGAAGCTTTCTTT.

CDR3 nucleotides: TGTGCCAGCAGATTACAGGGGAATGAGCAGTTCTTC. Residues: CASRLQGNEQFF. The V gene is TRBV7-6, the J gene TRBJ2-1, with TRBD1 identical over 7 bases. The CDR3 has 12 amino acids. J gave up 7 bases and V 6 bases, and 3 bases lay outside the gene matches. Germline CDR1 SGHVS, CDR2 FNYEAQ.

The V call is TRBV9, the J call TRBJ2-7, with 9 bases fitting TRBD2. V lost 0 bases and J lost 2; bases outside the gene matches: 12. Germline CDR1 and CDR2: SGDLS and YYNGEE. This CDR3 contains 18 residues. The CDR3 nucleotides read TGTGCCAGCAGCGTAGGCGGGCTAGCGGGAAAGGGGCCCTACGAGCAGTACTTC. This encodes CASSVGGLAGKGPYEQYF.

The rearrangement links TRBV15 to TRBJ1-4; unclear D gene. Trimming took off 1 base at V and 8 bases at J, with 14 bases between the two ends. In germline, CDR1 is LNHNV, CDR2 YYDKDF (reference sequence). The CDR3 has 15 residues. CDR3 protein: CATSRAGSEKEKLFF. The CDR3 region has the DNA TGTGCCACCAGCAGAGCTGGATCGGAGAAAGAAAAACTGTTTTTT. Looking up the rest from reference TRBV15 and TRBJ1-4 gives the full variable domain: DAMVIQNPRYQVTQFGKPVTLSCSQTLNHNVMYWYQQKSSQAPKLLFHYYDKDFNNEADTPDNFQSRRPNTSFCFLDIRSPGLGDTAMYLCATSRAGSEKEKLFFGSGTQLSVL.

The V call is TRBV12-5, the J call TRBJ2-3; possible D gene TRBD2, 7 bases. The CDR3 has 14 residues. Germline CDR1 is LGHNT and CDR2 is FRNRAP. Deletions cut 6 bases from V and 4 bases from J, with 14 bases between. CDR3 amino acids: CASGPGEGSDTQYF. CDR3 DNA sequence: TGTGCTAGTGGACCAGGGGAGGGTTCAGATACGCAGTATTTT.

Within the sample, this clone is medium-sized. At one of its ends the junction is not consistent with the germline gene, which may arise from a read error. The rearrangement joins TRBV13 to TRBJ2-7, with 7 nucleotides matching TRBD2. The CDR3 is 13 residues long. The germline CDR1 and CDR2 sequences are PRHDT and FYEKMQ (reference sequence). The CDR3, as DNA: TGTGCCAGCAGCCTTGCGGGAGACCATCAATCTACTTTC. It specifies CASSLAGDHQSTF.

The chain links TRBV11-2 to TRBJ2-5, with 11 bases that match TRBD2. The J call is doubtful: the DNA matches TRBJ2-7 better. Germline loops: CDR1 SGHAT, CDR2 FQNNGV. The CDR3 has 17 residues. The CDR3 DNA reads TGTGCCAGCAGCTTCACTAGCGGGAGCTCGTCGCCCTACGAGCAGTACTTC. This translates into CASSFTSGSSSPYEQYF.

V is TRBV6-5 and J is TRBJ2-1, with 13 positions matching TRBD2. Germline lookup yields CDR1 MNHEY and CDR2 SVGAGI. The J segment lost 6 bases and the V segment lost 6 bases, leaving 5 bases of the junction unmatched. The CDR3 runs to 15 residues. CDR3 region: CASSWTSGRSNEQFF. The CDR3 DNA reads TGTGCCAGCAGCTGGACTAGCGGGAGAAGCAATGAGCAGTTCTTC.

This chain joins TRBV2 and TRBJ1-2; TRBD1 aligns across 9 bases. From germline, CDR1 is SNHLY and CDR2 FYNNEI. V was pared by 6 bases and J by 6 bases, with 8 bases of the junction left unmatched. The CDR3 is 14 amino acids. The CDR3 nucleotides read TGTGCCAGCAGCCTAGGGACAGGGTACGATGGCTACACCTTC. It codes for CASSLGTGYDGYTF.

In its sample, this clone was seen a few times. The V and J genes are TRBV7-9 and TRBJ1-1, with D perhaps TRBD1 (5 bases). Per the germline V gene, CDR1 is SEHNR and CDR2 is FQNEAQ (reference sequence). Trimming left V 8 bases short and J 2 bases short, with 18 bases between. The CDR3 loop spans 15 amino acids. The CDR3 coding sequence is TGTGCCAGCGGGGGGGTCAGTGGAATCAACACTGAAGCTTTCTTT. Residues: CASGGVSGINTEAFF. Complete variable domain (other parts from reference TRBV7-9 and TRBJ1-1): DTGVSQNPRHKITKRGQNVTFRCDPISEHNRLYWYRQTLGQGPEFLTYFQNEAQLEKSRLLSDRFSAERPKGSFSTLEIQRTEQGDSAMYLCASGGVSGINTEAFFGQGTRLTVV.